This is a list of T cell receptor beta chains from one sample in a study of T cell responses to AZD1222 COVID-19 vaccine. Only in-frame clones appear in the TCRdb table, and some are missing; sequencing was by immunoSEQ multiplex PCR. The data hold fewer than 200,000 clones, with approximately 92% observed a single time. Sample: peripheral blood, taken on day 0 of AZD1222 vaccination. The receptors come from an adult in good health. CDR3s include the opening cysteine and the closing phenylalanine or tryptophan. Each record gives: clone size, J gene, V gene, CDR3 protein. A row's size may be missing; if present it is once, few, many or a size class.

abundance: .; j_gene: TRBJ1-1; v_gene: TRBV23-1; CDR3aa: CASSQQDRGRNNTEAFF
abundance: .; j_gene: TRBJ1-3; v_gene: TRBV4-2; CDR3aa: CASSQEYTVGGNTIYF
abundance: .; j_gene: TRBJ1-5; v_gene: TRBV18; CDR3aa: CASSLQEERQPQHF
abundance: .; j_gene: TRBJ1-1; v_gene: TRBV12-3/TRBV12-4; CDR3aa: CASSLVREAFF
abundance: .; j_gene: TRBJ1-1; v_gene: TRBV19; CDR3aa: CASSIGGKGREAFF
abundance: once; j_gene: TRBJ2-7; v_gene: TRBV27; CDR3aa: CASSLDPGGRAHEQYF
abundance: .; j_gene: TRBJ1-2; v_gene: TRBV9; CDR3aa: CASSGEGANGYTF
abundance: .; j_gene: TRBJ1-1; v_gene: TRBV7-2; CDR3aa: CASIWPGESTEAFF
abundance: .; j_gene: TRBJ1-2; v_gene: TRBV5-1; CDR3aa: CASSFDGPNYGYTF
abundance: .; j_gene: TRBJ1-1; v_gene: TRBV7-9; CDR3aa: CASSQGENTEAFF
abundance: once; j_gene: TRBJ2-5; v_gene: TRBV6-5; CDR3aa: CASSYSTGIETQYF
abundance: .; j_gene: TRBJ2-4; v_gene: TRBV5-5; CDR3aa: CASSSFSTGAKNIQYF
abundance: .; j_gene: TRBJ1-2; v_gene: TRBV30; CDR3aa: CAWSLNYGYTF
abundance: .; j_gene: TRBJ1-2; v_gene: TRBV18; CDR3aa: CASSPGQGASYYGYTF
abundance: once; j_gene: TRBJ1-3; v_gene: TRBV18; CDR3aa: CASSSGTGTLGGNTIYF
abundance: .; j_gene: TRBJ2-3; v_gene: TRBV28; CDR3aa: CASSLDRGRTDTQYF
abundance: .; j_gene: TRBJ2-4; v_gene: TRBV3-1/TRBV3-2; CDR3aa: CASSQGLDIQYF
abundance: .; j_gene: TRBJ1-2; v_gene: TRBV28; CDR3aa: CASSLGQGVGGYTF
abundance: .; j_gene: TRBJ2-3; v_gene: TRBV28; CDR3aa: CASSFGSDGANTQYF
abundance: .; j_gene: TRBJ1-4; v_gene: TRBV4-1; CDR3aa: CASSQVTGIRATNEKLFF
abundance: once; j_gene: TRBJ1-2; v_gene: TRBV18; CDR3aa: CASSPPSLANYGYTF
abundance: .; j_gene: TRBJ2-7; v_gene: TRBV10-2; CDR3aa: CASREQTSGTYEQYF
abundance: .; j_gene: TRBJ2-5; v_gene: TRBV7-9; CDR3aa: CASSPSGTGRRETQYF
abundance: .; j_gene: TRBJ2-2; v_gene: TRBV7-9; CDR3aa: CASSHPSDKGGTGELFF
abundance: .; j_gene: TRBJ1-1; v_gene: TRBV7-3; CDR3aa: CASSFSGDTEAFF
abundance: once; j_gene: TRBJ1-2; v_gene: TRBV6-5; CDR3aa: CASSRTGPAPYGYTF
abundance: .; j_gene: TRBJ2-2; v_gene: TRBV9; CDR3aa: CASSVGGGGTGELFF
abundance: .; j_gene: TRBJ2-7; v_gene: TRBV30; CDR3aa: CAWSVVGVGYEQYF
abundance: once; j_gene: TRBJ1-2; v_gene: TRBV9; CDR3aa: CASSVVGGQGAIYTF
abundance: .; j_gene: TRBJ2-5; v_gene: TRBV27; CDR3aa: CASSSNVETQYF